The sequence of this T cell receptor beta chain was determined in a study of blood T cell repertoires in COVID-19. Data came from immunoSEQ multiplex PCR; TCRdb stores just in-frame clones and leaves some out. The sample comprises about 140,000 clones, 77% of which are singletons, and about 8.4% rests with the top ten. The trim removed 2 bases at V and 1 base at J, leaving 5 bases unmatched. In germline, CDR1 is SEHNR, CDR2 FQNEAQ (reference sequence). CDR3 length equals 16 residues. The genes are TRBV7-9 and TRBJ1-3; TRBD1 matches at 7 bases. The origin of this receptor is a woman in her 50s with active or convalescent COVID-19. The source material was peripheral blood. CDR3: CASSLRETGSGNTIYF. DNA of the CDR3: TGTGCCAGCAGCTTAAGGGAGACAGGGTCTGGAAACACCATATATTTT.